Listed below are T cell receptor beta chains from one sample, sequenced in a study of OX40 agonist ivuxolimab in advanced cancers. Sequencing used immunoSEQ multiplex PCR; TCRdb keeps in-frame clones, though not all of them. Among 81,000 or so clones, 85% to 90% were seen once, and the ten largest hold 0.47%. This sample comprised CD4+ or CD8+ T cells sorted from blood, obtained in a trial of the OX40 agonist ivuxolimab. The receptors were gathered from an adult with an advanced solid tumor such as melanoma, head and neck, liver or kidney cancer. CDR3s include the opening cysteine and the closing phenylalanine or tryptophan. Clone size appears in some rows only: once, few, many, or a class for an expanded clone.

TRBJ2-2,TRBV6-5,.,CASSSTDTGELFF
TRBJ1-1,TRBV9,.,CASSVARAGQTEAFF
TRBJ1-3,TRBV9,.,CASSPRGSYSGNTIYF
TRBJ1-4,TRBV5-1,once,CASSTAGALNEKLFF
TRBJ1-4,TRBV5-4,.,CASSLAQGMTEKLFF
TRBJ1-2,TRBV9,.,CASSVERGYYGYTF
TRBJ2-7,TRBV5-1,.,CASSLEGQTYEQYF
TRBJ1-1,TRBV7-3,.,CASSRDSLNTEAFF
TRBJ2-3,TRBV27,.,CASSPLVGGPDTQYF
TRBJ2-5,TRBV11-3,.,CASSLDGETQYF
TRBJ2-7,TRBV5-6,.,CASSSQGPYEQYF
TRBJ2-1,TRBV7-2,.,CASSPRVAAPLISYNEQFF
TRBJ1-1,TRBV18,.,CASSPSGGNAEAFF
TRBJ1-2,TRBV18,.,CASSPMPGYAYGYTF
TRBJ1-2,TRBV2,.,CASIDRGGGYTF
TRBJ1-5,TRBV11-2,once,CASSPTTGVPQPQHF
TRBJ1-2,TRBV7-9,.,CASSRDLGNGYTF
TRBJ1-1,TRBV6-5,.,CASSYSAGHAFF
TRBJ1-1,TRBV7-3,.,CASSLGGGTEAFF
TRBJ2-7,TRBV18,.,CASSPRQGGYEQYF
TRBJ1-2,TRBV7-2,.,CASSPYKVGEYGYTF
TRBJ1-5,TRBV2,.,CASSGASPGQPQHF
TRBJ1-2,TRBV4-3,.,CASSQDQSYRVNYGYTF
TRBJ1-3,TRBV18,.,CASSRSGTGPGNTIYF
TRBJ2-7,TRBV15,.,CATSPQPGQGTDEQYF
TRBJ1-1,TRBV2,.,CAGQTEKNTEAFF
TRBJ1-1,TRBV2,.,CASMVDGGNTEAFF
TRBJ2-2,TRBV10-3,.,CAISDGGLASNTGELFF
TRBJ2-3,TRBV28,.,CASSLSGGGALDTQYF
TRBJ1-5,TRBV15,.,CATSSPRGNGQPQHF
TRBJ2-3,TRBV10-3,.,CAVGGDTDTQYF
TRBJ1-1,TRBV14,.,CASSRFVGVEAFF
TRBJ1-2,TRBV5-4,.,CASSPKQGDYGYTF
TRBJ2-1,TRBV29-1,.,CSVEETWNEQFF
TRBJ2-5,TRBV11-2,.,CASSTLVGGTGTQYF
TRBJ2-3,TRBV7-9,.,CASSRETQYF
TRBJ2-3,TRBV2,.,CASRYGISTYF
TRBJ2-3,TRBV6-1,.,CASSDGGRGPGTDTQYF
TRBJ2-2,TRBV27,.,CASRLGRGLTGELFF
TRBJ2-3,TRBV25-1,.,CASSASWGVDTQYF
TRBJ2-5,TRBV6-5,.,CASSYSGRAWETQYF
TRBJ1-2,TRBV6-4,.,CASSESPVPYYGYTF
TRBJ1-5,TRBV5-5,.,CASSPYPAGGRSSNQPQHF
TRBJ2-5,TRBV18,.,CASSPLGGRAIQETQYF
TRBJ1-2,TRBV7-3,.,CASSPLPGLVYGYTF
TRBJ1-3,TRBV6-6,.,CASIIDRSSSGNTIYF
TRBJ1-3,TRBV5-1,.,CASSLDGGDGNTIYF
TRBJ2-1,TRBV4-3,.,CASSPLAGGTTQFF
TRBJ1-1,TRBV5-5,.,CASSRRWETEAFF
TRBJ2-7,TRBV28,.,CASSPPRGFLSYEQYF